The T cell receptor beta chain under discussion was sequenced for a study of blood T cells in healthy people across ages. Trimming removed 1 base at V and 7 bases at J, with 17 bases between. The CDR3 is 15 amino acids. The germline V gene has CDR1 SGHRS and CDR2 YFSETQ. Using a J-beta primer mix together with a sample-barcoded 5' primer, a second PCR was run for roughly 7 to 11 cycles. Each cDNA molecule received a tag from a template-switch adaptor that had 12 random nucleotides. TCRdb called the 5' RACE reads again in MiXCR, with one record for every CDR3 protein. The sample records 1 million or so distinct CDR3 sequences, approximately 26% being singletons. Isolation yielded PBMCs, at least 7 million per sample, in every case. The sample also formed part of further work on T cells of mothers and their children.

The TCR sequence derives from a girl aged 2-10 years in good health. What was sequenced was blood. The chain recombines TRBV5-1 with TRBJ1-1; D is uncertain. The CDR3 DNA follows: TGCGCCAGCAGCTTGATAGAAGCGGGTTCAGATGAAGCTTTCTTT. Encoded protein: CASSLIEAGSDEAFF.